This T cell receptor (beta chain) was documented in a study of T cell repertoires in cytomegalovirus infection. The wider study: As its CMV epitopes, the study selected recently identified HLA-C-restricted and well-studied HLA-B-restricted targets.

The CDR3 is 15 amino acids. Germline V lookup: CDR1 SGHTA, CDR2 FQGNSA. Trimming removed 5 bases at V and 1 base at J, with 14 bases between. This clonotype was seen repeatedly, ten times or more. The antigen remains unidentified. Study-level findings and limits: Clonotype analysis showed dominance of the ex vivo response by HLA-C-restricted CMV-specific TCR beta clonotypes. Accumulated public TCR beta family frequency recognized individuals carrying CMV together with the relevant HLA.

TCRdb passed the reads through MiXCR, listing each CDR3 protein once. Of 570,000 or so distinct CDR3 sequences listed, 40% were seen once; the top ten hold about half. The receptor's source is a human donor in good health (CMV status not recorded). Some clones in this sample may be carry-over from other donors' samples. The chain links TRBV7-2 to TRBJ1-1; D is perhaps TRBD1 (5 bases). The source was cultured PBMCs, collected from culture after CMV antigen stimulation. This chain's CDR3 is CASSRALGGNTEAFF. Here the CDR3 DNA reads TGTGCCAGCAGCAGGGCTCTGGGGGGGAACACTGAAGCTTTCTTT. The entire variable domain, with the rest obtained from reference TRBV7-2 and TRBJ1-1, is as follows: GAGVSQSPSNKVTEKGKDVELRCDPISGHTALYWYRQSLGQGLEFLIYFQGNSAPDKSGLPSDRFSAERTGGSVSTLTIQRTQQEDSAVYLCASSRALGGNTEAFFGQGTRLTVV.